The T cell receptor (beta chain) under discussion was sequenced for a study of blood T cell repertoires in COVID-19. On the study more broadly: Nucleic acid was either cDNA or gDNA, and it came from T cells, B-cell-depleted T cells, or PBMCs.

The trim removed 3 bases at V and 5 bases at J, leaving 8 bases unmatched. CDR1 and CDR2 (germline): SGDLS, YYNGEE. The CDR3 totals 15 residues. Profiling relied on immunoSEQ multiplex PCR, and the TCRdb table lists in-frame clones only, not all of them. The sample has around 300,000 clones, roughly 89% seen once. Material: peripheral blood. This chain uses TRBV9 with TRBJ2-7; 10 bases are shared with TRBD2. This clonotype originated in a woman in her forties who had recovered from COVID-19. CDR3 amino acids: CASSGRGLAGDEQYF. CDR3 nucleotide sequence: TGTGCCAGCAGCGGACGGGGCCTAGCGGGAGACGAGCAGTACTTC.